This is a list of T cell receptor beta chains from one sample in a study of response to subunit inactivated influenza vaccine. One entry per CDR3 protein results from TCRdb running MiXCR on the RT-PCR reads. The profile covers 550,000 to 800,000 distinct CDR3 sequences, with about 15% appearing a single time and 11% taken by the ten largest. The sequenced sample was PBMCs from blood, obtained about 11 days after vaccination. Every receptor here comes from a man aged 50 to 60 who received an inactivated influenza vaccine. CDR3s include the opening cysteine and the closing phenylalanine or tryptophan. The D gene is left open where the match is weak. The listing skips clone size in some rows; elsewhere it reads once, few, many or a size class.

V: TRBV5-1
J: TRBJ2-5
D: -
size: many
CDR3: CASSLSAGQETQYF
DNA: TGCGCCAGCAGCTTGTCGGCGGGGCAAGAGACCCAGTACTTC

V: TRBV12-3/TRBV12-4
J: TRBJ2-7
D: -
size: -
CDR3: CASSLTQYEQYF
DNA: TGTGCCAGCAGTTTAACCCAATACGAGCAGTACTTC

V: TRBV30
J: TRBJ2-7
D: TRBD2
size: -
CDR3: CAWSVPGLGGYEQYF
DNA: TGTGCCTGGAGTGTCCCGGGACTAGGAGGCTACGAGCAGTACTTC

V: TRBV24-1
J: TRBJ1-5
D: -
size: few
CDR3: CATSNSNQPQHF
DNA: TGTGCCACCAGTAACAGCAATCAGCCCCAGCATTTT

V: TRBV24-1
J: TRBJ2-1
D: -
size: many
CDR3: CATSLLGLEQFF
DNA: TGTGCCACCAGCCTACTAGGTCTTGAGCAGTTCTTC

V: TRBV5-1
J: TRBJ2-7
D: -
size: few
CDR3: CASSFDSLDEQYF
DNA: TGCGCCAGCAGCTTCGACTCCCTCGACGAGCAGTACTTC

V: TRBV6-1
J: TRBJ2-7
D: TRBD1
size: -
CDR3: CASSEYRGSYEQYF
DNA: TGTGCCAGCAGTGAATACAGGGGATCCTACGAGCAGTACTTC

V: TRBV20-1
J: TRBJ2-5
D: -
size: -
CDR3: CSARDPLSRGGVETQYF
DNA: TGCAGTGCTAGAGATCCACTGTCTAGGGGAGGAGTAGAGACCCAGTACTTC

V: TRBV4-3
J: TRBJ2-7
D: TRBD2
size: few
CDR3: CASSQENRAGGNEQYF
DNA: TGCGCCAGCAGCCAAGAGAATAGGGCGGGAGGAAACGAGCAGTACTTC

V: TRBV5-1
J: TRBJ2-1
D: TRBD2
size: few
CDR3: CASSVMLASGISTSYNEQFF
DNA: TGCGCCAGCAGCGTAATGCTCGCTAGCGGGATTTCAACGAGCTACAATGAGCAGTTCTTC

V: TRBV5-5
J: TRBJ2-5
D: TRBD1
size: few
CDR3: CASSGKWDSAETQYF
DNA: TGTGCCAGCAGCGGCAAATGGGACAGCGCAGAGACCCAGTACTTC

V: TRBV7-3
J: TRBJ2-2
D: -
size: -
CDR3: CASSPLATNTGELFF
DNA: TGTGCCAGCAGCCCGCTAGCGACAAACACCGGGGAGCTGTTTTTT

V: TRBV7-8
J: TRBJ2-6
D: TRBD2
size: few
CDR3: CASSIRTSGSSGANVLTF
DNA: TGTGCCAGCAGCATACGGACTAGCGGAAGCTCTGGGGCCAACGTCCTGACTTTC

V: TRBV6-1
J: TRBJ1-1
D: -
size: -
CDR3: CASRRGGGTEAFF
DNA: TGTGCCAGCAGGAGGGGTGGCGGTACTGAAGCTTTCTTT

V: TRBV5-1
J: TRBJ2-2
D: TRBD1
size: many
CDR3: CASSTRQGHTGELFF
DNA: TGCGCCAGCAGCACCCGACAGGGCCACACCGGGGAGCTGTTTTTT

V: TRBV20-1
J: TRBJ1-2
D: -
size: few
CDR3: CSASRTGGGYGYTF
DNA: TGCAGTGCTAGCCGCACAGGTGGAGGCTATGGCTACACCTTC

V: TRBV5-1
J: TRBJ1-3
D: -
size: few
CDR3: CASSSPAGDFSGNTIYF
DNA: TGCGCCAGCAGCTCCCCGGCAGGGGACTTCTCTGGAAACACCATATATTTT

V: TRBV7-2
J: TRBJ1-1
D: TRBD1
size: -
CDR3: CASSRNRGTEAFF
DNA: TGTGCCAGCAGCAGAAACAGGGGAACTGAAGCTTTCTTT

V: TRBV11-3
J: TRBJ2-7
D: TRBD2
size: many
CDR3: CASSRGVSYEQYF
DNA: TGTGCCAGCTCGCGGGGGGTATCCTACGAGCAGTACTTC

V: TRBV7-9
J: TRBJ2-1
D: -
size: -
CDR3: CASSSIMGSSYNEQFF
DNA: TGTGCCAGCAGCTCCATAATGGGAAGCTCCTACAATGAGCAGTTCTTC

V: TRBV12-3/TRBV12-4
J: TRBJ2-1
D: TRBD2
size: -
CDR3: CASSFGLAGGNEQFF
DNA: TGTGCCAGCAGTTTCGGACTAGCGGGGGGCAATGAGCAGTTCTTC

V: TRBV6-6
J: TRBJ2-1
D: -
size: -
CDR3: CASSTSGAGEQFF
DNA: TGTGCCAGCTCGACTAGTGGGGCGGGTGAGCAGTTCTTC

V: TRBV7-9
J: TRBJ2-6
D: -
size: few
CDR3: CASSLSIEASGANVLTF
DNA: TGTGCCAGCAGCTTGTCTATAGAAGCCTCTGGGGCCAACGTCCTGACTTTC

V: TRBV19
J: TRBJ1-5
D: -
size: -
CDR3: CASSRGMHKQPQHF
DNA: TGTGCCAGTAGTAGAGGCATGCATAAACAGCCCCAGCATTTT

V: TRBV12-3/TRBV12-4
J: TRBJ1-5
D: TRBD1
size: few
CDR3: CASRRTGESQPQHF
DNA: TGTGCCAGCAGAAGGACAGGGGAGAGTCAGCCCCAGCATTTT

V: TRBV12-3/TRBV12-4
J: TRBJ2-5
D: TRBD2
size: few
CDR3: CASRGLAATQYF
DNA: TGTGCCAGCAGAGGACTAGCGGCGACCCAGTACTTC

V: TRBV30
J: TRBJ1-6
D: -
size: -
CDR3: CAWKGIGSPLHF
DNA: TGTGCCTGGAAGGGAATCGGTTCACCCCTCCACTTT

V: TRBV9
J: TRBJ1-1
D: -
size: -
CDR3: CASSVTGAPTEAFF
DNA: TGTGCCAGCAGCGTAACGGGGGCGCCGACTGAAGCTTTCTTT

V: TRBV20-1
J: TRBJ2-7
D: TRBD2
size: few
CDR3: CSARDGGGGTYEQYF
DNA: TGCAGTGCTAGAGATGGCGGGGGGGGCACCTACGAGCAGTACTTC

V: TRBV15
J: TRBJ2-7
D: TRBD1
size: few
CDR3: CATSRDRGQGGEQYF
DNA: TGTGCCACCAGCAGAGACCGGGGACAGGGTGGCGAGCAGTACTTC

V: TRBV5-6
J: TRBJ1-2
D: -
size: few
CDR3: CASTLDRNYGYTF
DNA: TGTGCCAGCACCTTGGATCGGAACTATGGCTACACCTTC

V: TRBV27
J: TRBJ2-1
D: TRBD2
size: many
CDR3: CASSFSLAGYNEQFF
DNA: TGTGCCAGCAGTTTTTCTCTAGCGGGGTACAATGAGCAGTTCTTC

V: TRBV11-2
J: TRBJ2-7
D: -
size: -
CDR3: CASSFSWGGHYEQYF
DNA: TGTGCCAGCAGCTTTTCATGGGGGGGCCACTACGAGCAGTACTTC

V: TRBV29-1
J: TRBJ2-7
D: -
size: -
CDR3: CSVERAYEQYF
DNA: TGCAGCGTTGAAAGAGCCTACGAGCAGTACTTC

V: TRBV9
J: TRBJ2-7
D: TRBD2
size: few
CDR3: CASSHGKRGYEQYF
DNA: TGTGCCAGCAGCCATGGTAAGCGGGGCTACGAGCAGTACTTC

V: TRBV20-1
J: TRBJ2-3
D: -
size: -
CDR3: CSARVATGTDTQYF
DNA: TGCAGTGCTAGAGTTGCGACGGGCACAGATACGCAGTATTTT

V: TRBV15
J: TRBJ1-4
D: -
size: few
CDR3: CATSRETATNEKLFF
DNA: TGTGCCACCAGCAGAGAAACAGCAACTAATGAAAAACTGTTTTTT

V: TRBV12-3/TRBV12-4
J: TRBJ1-1
D: TRBD1
size: -
CDR3: CEDGDRGPRMNTEAFF
DNA: TGTGAGGATGGGGACAGGGGGCCCCGGATGAACACTGAAGCTTTCTTT

V: TRBV29-1
J: TRBJ2-2
D: -
size: few
CDR3: CSVDGGASTPGELFF
DNA: TGCAGCGTTGATGGAGGGGCTTCTACCCCCGGGGAGCTGTTTTTT

V: TRBV3-1
J: TRBJ2-7
D: TRBD1
size: many
CDR3: CASSQGTGDYEQYF
DNA: TGTGCCAGCAGCCAAGGGACAGGGGACTACGAGCAGTACTTC

V: TRBV5-6
J: TRBJ1-1
D: TRBD1
size: -
CDR3: CASSQAGGIGAFF
DNA: TGTGCCAGCAGCCAGGCAGGGGGCATCGGAGCTTTCTTT

V: TRBV18
J: TRBJ2-1
D: -
size: few
CDR3: CASSPPGVGDYNEQFF
DNA: TGTGCCAGCTCACCACCGGGGGTAGGGGACTACAATGAGCAGTTCTTC

V: TRBV4-1
J: TRBJ1-1
D: -
size: -
CDR3: CASSQEVTHTEAFF
DNA: TGCGCCAGCAGCCAAGAGGTCACCCACACTGAAGCTTTCTTT

V: TRBV7-9
J: TRBJ2-3
D: TRBD1
size: -
CDR3: CASSRSGQGRTDTQYF
DNA: TGTGCCAGCAGTCGGAGTGGACAGGGCCGGACAGATACGCAGTATTTT

V: TRBV11-2
J: TRBJ2-7
D: TRBD2
size: -
CDR3: CASSPRTSGGAGSYEQYF
DNA: TGTGCCAGCAGCCCTCGGACTAGCGGGGGGGCTGGATCTTACGAGCAGTACTTC

V: TRBV4-1
J: TRBJ2-4
D: -
size: few
CDR3: CASSQDLTQLAKNIQYF
DNA: TGCGCCAGCAGCCAAGATCTGACCCAGCTAGCCAAAAACATTCAGTACTTC

V: TRBV29-1
J: TRBJ2-1
D: TRBD1
size: many
CDR3: CSARETGLSEQFF
DNA: TGCAGCGCCCGAGAGACAGGGCTCAGTGAGCAGTTCTTC

V: TRBV2
J: TRBJ2-3
D: -
size: many
CDR3: CATSGTPSTDTQYF
DNA: TGTGCCACGTCAGGGACGCCGAGCACAGATACGCAGTATTTT

V: TRBV20-1
J: TRBJ2-5
D: -
size: -
CDR3: CSLRHSRRETQYF
DNA: TGCAGCCTCAGACACTCAAGGAGAGAGACCCAGTACTTC

V: TRBV12-3/TRBV12-4
J: TRBJ2-1
D: -
size: many
CDR3: CASSFGWGSYNEQFF
DNA: TGTGCCAGCAGTTTTGGGTGGGGCTCCTACAATGAGCAGTTCTTC

V: TRBV5-1
J: TRBJ2-6
D: TRBD1
size: few
CDR3: CASSPGTGTGANVLTF
DNA: TGCGCCAGCAGCCCGGGGACAGGGACTGGGGCCAACGTCCTGACTTTC

V: TRBV20-1
J: TRBJ2-5
D: -
size: -
CDR3: CSASWLIGDRETQYF
DNA: TGCAGTGCTAGTTGGCTTATAGGGGATCGAGAGACCCAGTACTTC

V: TRBV28
J: TRBJ2-1
D: -
size: -
CDR3: CASSPYPEQTAEQFF
DNA: TGTGCCAGCAGTCCTTACCCCGAGCAGACGGCGGAGCAGTTCTTC

V: TRBV6-2/TRBV6-3
J: TRBJ1-5
D: TRBD1
size: -
CDR3: CASSTWTGKRGQPQHF
DNA: TGTGCCAGCAGTACTTGGACAGGGAAAAGGGGTCAGCCCCAGCATTTT

V: TRBV7-6
J: TRBJ2-1
D: -
size: few
CDR3: CASSLLSASGYNEQFF
DNA: TGTGCCAGCAGCCTACTGTCGGCCTCGGGGTACAATGAGCAGTTCTTC